This T cell receptor beta chain was observed in a study of monozygotic twins with inflammatory bowel disease. Germline-derived CDR1 and CDR2 are SNHLY and FYNNEI. The CDR3 totals 13 residues. Following a re-call of the 5' RACE reads, TCRdb has one entry per CDR3 protein and lacks DNA. The sample has over 200,000 distinct CDR3 sequences; the top ten hold less than 2%. The receptor's source is a human donor with ulcerative colitis or Crohn's disease, or a healthy co-twin of an affected twin (not recorded which). The chain couples TRBV2 to TRBJ2-1; TCRdb lists TRBD1, though no DNA is available to test this call. Sequencing was done on a sample of blood. The CDR3 reads CASTPDSTGEQFF.